These T cell receptor beta chains were read from a single sample in a study of T cells after yellow fever vaccination. In TCRdb, the 5' RACE reads were re-called with MiXCR into one record per CDR3 protein. The repertoire consists of approximately 450,000 distinct CDR3 sequences, with about 19% occurring once and the leading ten covering roughly a sixth. Sequences were derived from PBMCs, sampled before the yellow fever booster vaccination. Receptors originate from a man aged 18 to 29 who received the YFV17D yellow fever vaccine. The CDR3 runs from the conserved cysteine through the conserved F or W. A D gene is named only where the DNA matches it firmly. The size of a clone is reported for some rows only, either as once, few or many, or as a class for expanded clones.

abundance	v_gene	d_gene	j_gene	len	CDR3nt	CDR3aa
-	TRBV6-6	TRBD2	TRBJ2-1	14	TGTGCCAGCAAACCCGGACTAGCGGGGGGGCGGCCGTTCTTC	CASKPGLAGGRPFF
-	TRBV11-1	-	TRBJ2-2	14	TGTGCCAGCAGCTTCGGGGGGCGCCCCGGGGAGCTGTTTTTT	CASSFGGRPGELFF
-	TRBV7-3	TRBD1	TRBJ2-2	17	TGTGCCAGCAGCTTAGACCGACAGGGGTCAAACACCGGGGAGCTGTTTTTT	CASSLDRQGSNTGELFF
few	TRBV7-9	TRBD1	TRBJ2-4	15	TGTGCCAGCAGCCCGCCGGGACAGGGAGTTTACATTCAGTACTTC	CASSPPGQGVYIQYF
few	TRBV7-9	TRBD1	TRBJ2-5	14	TGTGCCAGCAGGCGGACAGGACCTCAAGAGACCCAGTACTTC	CASRRTGPQETQYF
-	TRBV6-2/TRBV6-3	-	TRBJ2-5	14	TGTGCCAGCAGCGCGACGTGGACGCAAGAGACCCAGTACTTC	CASSATWTQETQYF
-	TRBV29-1	TRBD2	TRBJ2-3	17	TGCAGCGTTGTCTGGCTAGCGGGTGGCCTTCGCACAGATACGCAGTATTTT	CSVVWLAGGLRTDTQYF
few	TRBV4-1	TRBD1	TRBJ1-2	16	TGCGCCAGCAGCCAAGAACAGGGGCTACTGGGCTATGGCTACACCTTC	CASSQEQGLLGYGYTF
few	TRBV10-2	-	TRBJ2-1	15	TGCGCCAGCAGTGAGTCGTCCCTTGCCTACAATGAGCAGTTCTTC	CASSESSLAYNEQFF
few	TRBV20-1	TRBD1	TRBJ2-2	15	TGCAGTGCTGCCGTGTCTAGGACAGGCACCGGGGAGCTGTTTTTT	CSAAVSRTGTGELFF
few	TRBV4-2	TRBD1	TRBJ2-1	15	TGTGCCAGCAGCCAAGTGCGGACAGGGGACAATGAGCAGTTCTTC	CASSQVRTGDNEQFF
few	TRBV5-1	TRBD2	TRBJ2-5	17	TGCGCCAGCAGCCGGCCCCGGTGGCGGGGGGACCAAGAGACCCAGTACTTC	CASSRPRWRGDQETQYF
few	TRBV10-3	-	TRBJ2-3	11	TGTGCCATCAGTGCGGGGGTCGCGCAGTATTTT	CAISAGVAQYF
-	TRBV5-1	-	TRBJ1-2	13	TGCGCCAGCAGCTTGGACAGATTCTATGGCTACACCTTC	CASSLDRFYGYTF
-	TRBV19	-	TRBJ2-7	18	TGTGCCAGTAGTACCAACCGCCGGGACACCCCTCTCCTACTCGAGCAGTACTTC	CASSTNRRDTPLLLEQYF
few	TRBV30	-	TRBJ2-2	14	TGTGCCTGGGGGCACGGACTGAACACCGGGGAGCTGTTTTTT	CAWGHGLNTGELFF
-	TRBV5-5	-	TRBJ1-2	15	TGTGCCAGCAGCGTAAGGGGACTGGTTAACTATGGCTACACCTTC	CASSVRGLVNYGYTF
-	TRBV6-5	-	TRBJ1-2	13	TGTGCCAGCAAACAGGCTTCAAACTATGGCTACACCTTC	CASKQASNYGYTF
-	TRBV12-3/TRBV12-4	TRBD1	TRBJ1-2	16	TGTGCCGACTACGTCAGCGGCGGACAGGAGCCCTATGGCTACACCTTC	CADYVSGGQEPYGYTF
-	TRBV29-1	-	TRBJ2-6	13	TGCAGCGTCTCGCCCTTGGGGGCCAACGTCCTGACTTTC	CSVSPLGANVLTF
-	TRBV4-2	-	TRBJ2-3	14	TGTGCCAGCAGCCCAAGATCCTCCGCAGATACGCAGTATTTT	CASSPRSSADTQYF
-	TRBV21-1	-	TRBJ2-5	17	TGTGCCAGCAGCTCTTCCTCCCGAGCCCATTACCAAGAGACCCAGTACTTC	CASSSSSRAHYQETQYF
few	TRBV20-1	TRBD2	TRBJ2-1	18	TGCAGTGCTAGAGCCCTCCCGGGACTAGCGGGGAGTCGCAATGAGCAGTTCTTC	CSARALPGLAGSRNEQFF
few	TRBV5-1	TRBD1	TRBJ1-4	15	TGCGCCAGCAGCTACTCTGTAGGGGGCAGTGAAAAACTGTTTTTT	CASSYSVGGSEKLFF
few	TRBV19	TRBD1	TRBJ1-4	15	TGTGCCAGTATGGTGGGACAGAGCCCTAATGAAAAACTGTTTTTT	CASMVGQSPNEKLFF
-	TRBV6-6	-	TRBJ1-5	15	TGTGCCAGCAGGGAGGGTACTTATAGCAATCAGCCCCAGCATTTT	CASREGTYSNQPQHF
few	TRBV7-9	-	TRBJ1-2	12	TGTGCCAGCAGCCGGGTTGTAGAGGGCTACACCTTC	CASSRVVEGYTF
-	TRBV4-1	-	TRBJ1-4	15	TGCGCCAGCAGACAGTTCCAAGCAACTAATGAAAAACTGTTTTTT	CASRQFQATNEKLFF
-	TRBV18	TRBD2	TRBJ2-2	18	TGTGCCAGCTCACCCAAGAGCCCGGGACTAGCCTACACCGGGGAGCTGTTTTTT	CASSPKSPGLAYTGELFF
few	TRBV27	TRBD1	TRBJ2-5	15	TGTGCCAGCAGTTTTCATGGACAGGGCGAAGAGACCCAGTACTTC	CASSFHGQGEETQYF
few	TRBV7-6	TRBD2	TRBJ2-1	14	TGTGCCAGCAGCTTAGTACTAGCGGGGGATGAGCAGTTCTTC	CASSLVLAGDEQFF
-	TRBV5-1	TRBD2	TRBJ2-3	17	TGCGCCAGCAGCGTGACTAGCGGGGGGTCAAGCACAGATACGCAGTATTTT	CASSVTSGGSSTDTQYF
-	TRBV7-2	-	TRBJ2-3	13	TGTGCCAGCAGCTTAGACAGAGAAGATACGCAGTATTTT	CASSLDREDTQYF
-	TRBV12-3/TRBV12-4	-	TRBJ2-3	14	TGTGCCAGCAGTTTTGTGACCGAGGGGGATACGCAGTATTTT	CASSFVTEGDTQYF
few	TRBV30	TRBD1	TRBJ2-3	15	TGTGCCTGGGAAGGGACAGAAGCTAGCACAGATACGCAGTATTTT	CAWEGTEASTDTQYF
few	TRBV7-2	-	TRBJ2-3	14	TGTGCCAGCAGCCTAAAGAAGTTTACAGATACGCAGTATTTT	CASSLKKFTDTQYF
few	TRBV5-1	-	TRBJ2-1	14	TGCGCCAGCAGCTTGGGTGGGGAAGGCAATGAGCAGTTCTTC	CASSLGGEGNEQFF
few	TRBV4-1	-	TRBJ1-1	13	TGCGCCAGCAGCCAAGTTCCTAGTAGCGAAGCTTTCTTT	CASSQVPSSEAFF
-	TRBV7-3	TRBD1	TRBJ2-3	15	TGTGCCAGCAGCTTCGACAGGGCTCCCACAGATACGCAGTATTTT	CASSFDRAPTDTQYF
-	TRBV5-4	TRBD2	TRBJ2-3	15	TGTGCCAGCAGCTCTAGCGGGGGGGACGGGTATACGCAGTATTTT	CASSSSGGDGYTQYF
-	TRBV24-1	-	TRBJ2-2	12	TGTGCCACAAGGGGTCCCACCGGGGAGCTGTTTTTT	CATRGPTGELFF
-	TRBV4-1	-	TRBJ2-3	12	TGCGCCACCTCGGGGCCATCGGATACGCAGTATTTT	CATSGPSDTQYF
-	TRBV6-5	TRBD2	TRBJ2-3	14	TGTGCCAGCGGGAGCGGGGGCCGGGCAGATACGCAGTATTTT	CASGSGGRADTQYF
-	TRBV24-1	-	TRBJ1-1	11	TGTGCCACCAGTGATGGGACGAGTGCTTTCTTT	CATSDGTSAFF
few	TRBV7-2	-	TRBJ2-5	13	TGTGCCAGCAGCCCCGAGCGTCGGGAGACCCAGTACTTC	CASSPERRETQYF
-	TRBV7-6	TRBD2	TRBJ2-5	16	TGTGCCAGCAGCCTTCTAGGGACTAGCGGGATCGAGACCCAGTACTTC	CASSLLGTSGIETQYF
few	TRBV6-6	-	TRBJ2-7	12	TGTGCCAGCAGATACCGGGACGCCGAGCAGTACTTC	CASRYRDAEQYF
-	TRBV12-5	-	TRBJ2-5	13	TGTGCTAGTGGTTTCTCCGGGGTGGAGACCCAGTACTTC	CASGFSGVETQYF
-	TRBV25-1	-	TRBJ1-1	15	TGTGCCAGCACCCCTCCGGGCAGGGTGGACACTGAAGCTTTCTTT	CASTPPGRVDTEAFF